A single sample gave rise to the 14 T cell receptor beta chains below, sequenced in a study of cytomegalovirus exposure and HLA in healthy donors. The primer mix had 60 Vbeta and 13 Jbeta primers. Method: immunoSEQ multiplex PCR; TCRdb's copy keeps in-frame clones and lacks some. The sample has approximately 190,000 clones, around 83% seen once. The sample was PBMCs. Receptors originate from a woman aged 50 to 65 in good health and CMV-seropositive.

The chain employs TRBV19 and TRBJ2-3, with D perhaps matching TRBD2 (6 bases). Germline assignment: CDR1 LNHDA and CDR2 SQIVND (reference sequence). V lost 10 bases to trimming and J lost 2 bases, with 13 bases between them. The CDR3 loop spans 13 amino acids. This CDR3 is CATRDSPTDTQYF. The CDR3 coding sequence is TGTGCCACCCGGGACTCCCCCACAGATACGCAGTATTTT.

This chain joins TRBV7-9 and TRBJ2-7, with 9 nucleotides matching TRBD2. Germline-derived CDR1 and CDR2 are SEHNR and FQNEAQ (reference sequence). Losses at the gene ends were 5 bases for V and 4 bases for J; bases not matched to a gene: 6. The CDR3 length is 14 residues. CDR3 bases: TGTGCCAGCAGCCGAGCGGGGGGTACTTACGAGCAGTACTTC. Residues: CASSRAGGTYEQYF.

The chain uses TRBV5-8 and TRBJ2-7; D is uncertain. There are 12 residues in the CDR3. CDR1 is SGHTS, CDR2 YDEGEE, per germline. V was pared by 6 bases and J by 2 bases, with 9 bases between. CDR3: CASKKTPYEQYF. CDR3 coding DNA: TGTGCCAGCAAAAAAACTCCCTACGAGCAGTACTTC.

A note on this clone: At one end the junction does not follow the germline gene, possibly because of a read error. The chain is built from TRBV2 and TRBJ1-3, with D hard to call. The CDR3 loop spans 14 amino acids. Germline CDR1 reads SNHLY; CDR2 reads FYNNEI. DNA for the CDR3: TGTGCCAGCAGGGAAGGAGGGTTGAGGAACACCATATATTTT. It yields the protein CASREGGLRNTIYF.

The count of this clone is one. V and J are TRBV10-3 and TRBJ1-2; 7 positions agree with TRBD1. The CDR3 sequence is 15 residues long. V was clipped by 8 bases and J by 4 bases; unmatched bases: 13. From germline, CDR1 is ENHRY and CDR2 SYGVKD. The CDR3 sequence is CAIGAGQGDIYGYTF. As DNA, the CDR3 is TGTGCCATCGGGGCTGGGCAGGGGGATATCTATGGCTACACCTTC.

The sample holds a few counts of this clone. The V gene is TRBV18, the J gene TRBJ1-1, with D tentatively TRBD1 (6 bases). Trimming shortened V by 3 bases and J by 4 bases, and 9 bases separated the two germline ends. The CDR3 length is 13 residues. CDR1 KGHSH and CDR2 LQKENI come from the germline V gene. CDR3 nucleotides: TGTGCCAGCTCACCGTTACAGGGCACTGAAGCTTTCTTT. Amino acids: CASSPLQGTEAFF.

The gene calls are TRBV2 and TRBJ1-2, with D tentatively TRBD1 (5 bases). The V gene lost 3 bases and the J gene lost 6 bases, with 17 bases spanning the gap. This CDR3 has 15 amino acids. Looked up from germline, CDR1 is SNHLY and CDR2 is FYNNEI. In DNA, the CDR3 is TGTGCCAGCAGTGAGTCGGGGGAAAGACTACATGGCTACACCTTC. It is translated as CASSESGERLHGYTF.

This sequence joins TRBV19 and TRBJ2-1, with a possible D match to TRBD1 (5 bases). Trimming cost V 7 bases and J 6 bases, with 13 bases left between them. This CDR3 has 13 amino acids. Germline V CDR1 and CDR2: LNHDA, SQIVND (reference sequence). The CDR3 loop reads CASNLRGSNEQFF. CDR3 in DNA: TGTGCCAGTAACTTAAGGGGAAGCAATGAGCAGTTCTTC.

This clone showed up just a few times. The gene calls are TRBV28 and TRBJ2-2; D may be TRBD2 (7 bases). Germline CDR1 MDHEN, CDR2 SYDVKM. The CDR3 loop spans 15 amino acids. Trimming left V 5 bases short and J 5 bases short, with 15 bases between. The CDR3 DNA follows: TGTGCCAGCAGTCTACCGAGGGGGGGTACCGGGGAGCTGTTTTTT. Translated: CASSLPRGGTGELFF.

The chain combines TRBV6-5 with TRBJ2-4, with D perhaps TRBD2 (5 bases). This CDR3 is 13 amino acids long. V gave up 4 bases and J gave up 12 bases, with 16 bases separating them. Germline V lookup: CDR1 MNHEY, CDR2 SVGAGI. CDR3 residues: CASSSTSLGDQYF. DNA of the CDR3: TGTGCCAGCAGTTCTACTAGTCTTGGAGATCAGTACTTC.

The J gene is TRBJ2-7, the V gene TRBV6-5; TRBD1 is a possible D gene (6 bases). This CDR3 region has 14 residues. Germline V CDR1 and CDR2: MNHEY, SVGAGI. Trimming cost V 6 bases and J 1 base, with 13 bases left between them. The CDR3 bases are TGTGCCAGCAGACTTACAGGGCGATCCTACGAGCAGTACTTC. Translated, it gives CASRLTGRSYEQYF.

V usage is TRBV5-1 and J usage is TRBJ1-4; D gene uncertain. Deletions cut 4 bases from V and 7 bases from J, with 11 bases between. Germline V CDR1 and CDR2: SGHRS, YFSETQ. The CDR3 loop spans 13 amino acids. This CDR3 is CASSLWPGEKLFF. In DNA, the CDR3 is TGCGCCAGCAGCCTATGGCCGGGTGAAAAACTGTTTTTT. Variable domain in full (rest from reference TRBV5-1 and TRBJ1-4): KAGVTQTPRYLIKTRGQQVTLSCSPISGHRSVSWYQQTPGQGLQFLFEYFSETQRNKGNFPGRFSGRQFSNSRSEMNVSTLELGDSALYLCASSLWPGEKLFFGSGTQLSVL.

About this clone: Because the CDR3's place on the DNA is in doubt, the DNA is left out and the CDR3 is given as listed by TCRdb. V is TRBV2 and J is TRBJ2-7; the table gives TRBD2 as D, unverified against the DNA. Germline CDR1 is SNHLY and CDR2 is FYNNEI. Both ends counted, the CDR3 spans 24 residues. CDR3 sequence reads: CASSDRREEIPRLRAGHPIYEQYF.

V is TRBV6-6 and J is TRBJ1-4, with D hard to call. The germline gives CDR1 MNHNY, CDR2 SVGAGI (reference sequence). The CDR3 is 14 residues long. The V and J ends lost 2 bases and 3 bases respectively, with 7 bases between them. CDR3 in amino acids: CASSYGGSNEKLFF. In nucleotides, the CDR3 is TGTGCCAGCAGTTACGGAGGGTCTAATGAAAAACTGTTTTTT.